One TCR beta chain is described in this entry. Its target is unknown. One end of the junction is discordant with germline, which a read error may explain. Germline CDR1 is MNHEY and CDR2 is SVGAGI. The CDR3 totals 15 residues. These data are taken from a study of cytomegalovirus exposure and HLA in healthy donors. Study-wide results and caveats: Rarity marked most TCR sequences, yet some public TCRs occurred in many donors. Donors belonging to an Asian-associated ancestry cluster reportedly showed fewer N-insertions in productive TCRs than the roughly 670-donor mean, according to what a later analysis found. A later analysis linked a missense DCLRE1C variant to TCR beta V- and J-gene trimming. For most TCR beta V segments, an earlier analysis put the productive rate at about 87% or about 30% of the time.

The primer mix had 60 Vbeta and 13 Jbeta primers. The assay was immunoSEQ multiplex PCR, and TCRdb's table has in-frame clones only and misses some. The data contain more than 110,000 clones, less than 85% of them singletons. The chain has TRBV6-5 and TRBJ1-5; 7 bases are shared with TRBD1. Sequencing was done on a sample of PBMCs. This clonotype was sampled from a woman aged 55-69 years in good health and CMV-seropositive. CDR3 bases: TGTGCCAGCAGTCACTCCGGGACAGACAATCAGCCCCAGCATTTT. It yields the protein CASSHSGTDNQPQHF.